The rows below give T cell receptor beta chains drawn from one sample of a study of T cells in tuberculosis. Assay: immunoSEQ multiplex PCR; the TCRdb copy retains only in-frame clones and omits some. This table holds 55,000 to 70,000 clones, roughly 79% found once. Input material: CD1b-GMM tetramer-negative cells sorted from PBMCs. The receptor set was obtained from an adult woman with latent tuberculosis. Both conserved end residues are part of each CDR3. D genes are given only for firm matches. Not all rows give a size; the values are once, few, many and, for expanded clones, a class.

V: TRBV5-6; size: once; D: TRBD1; J: TRBJ2-7; CDR3: CASSLAFGQGGEQYF; DNA: TGTGCCAGCAGCTTGGCCTTCGGACAGGGGGGCGAGCAGTACTTC
V: TRBV11-2; size: -; D: -; J: TRBJ1-4; CDR3: CASSLRPGGANEKLFF; DNA: TGTGCCAGCAGCCTCAGACCGGGGGGGGCCAATGAAAAACTGTTTTTT
V: TRBV19; size: -; D: TRBD1; J: TRBJ2-7; CDR3: CASSMSLVGTGGYEQYF; DNA: TGTGCCAGTAGTATGAGTCTGGTTGGGACAGGGGGCTACGAGCAGTACTTC
V: TRBV5-1; size: -; D: TRBD1; J: TRBJ2-7; CDR3: CASSHPGTEEFAREQYF; DNA: TGCGCCAGCAGCCACCCAGGGACAGAGGAGTTCGCGAGGGAGCAGTACTTC
V: TRBV7-9; size: -; D: -; J: TRBJ2-3; CDR3: CASSLTGSSTDTQYF; DNA: TGTGCCAGCAGCTTAACCGGGTCTAGCACAGATACGCAGTATTTT
V: TRBV28; size: -; D: -; J: TRBJ2-7; CDR3: CASSLGQGGMYEQYF; DNA: TGTGCCAGCAGTTTAGGACAGGGAGGGATGTACGAGCAGTACTTC
V: TRBV4-2; size: -; D: -; J: TRBJ2-6; CDR3: CASSPYQDSGANVLTF; DNA: TGTGCCAGCAGCCCATACCAGGACTCTGGGGCCAACGTCCTGACTTTC
V: TRBV27; size: once; D: -; J: TRBJ1-1; CDR3: CASRYHDRFPEAFF; DNA: TGTGCCAGCAGATACCACGACAGATTCCCTGAAGCTTTCTTT
V: TRBV21-1; size: -; D: -; J: TRBJ1-3; CDR3: CASSPRGAGNTIYF; DNA: TGTGCCAGCAGCCCTCGGGGGGCTGGAAACACCATATATTTT
V: TRBV18; size: -; D: -; J: TRBJ1-5; CDR3: CASSPEGDQPQHF; DNA: TGTGCCAGCTCACCCGAGGGAGATCAGCCCCAGCATTTT
V: TRBV2; size: -; D: -; J: TRBJ2-6; CDR3: CASARSGAGANVLTF; DNA: TGTGCCAGCGCACGGAGTGGAGCTGGGGCCAACGTCCTGACTTTC
V: TRBV19; size: -; D: TRBD1; J: TRBJ2-6; CDR3: CASSIRTGPVSGANVLTF; DNA: TGTGCCAGTAGTATCCGGACAGGGCCCGTCTCTGGGGCCAACGTCCTGACTTTC
V: TRBV28; size: -; D: -; J: TRBJ2-7; CDR3: CASSGQLYEQYF; DNA: TGTGCCAGCAGCGGACAGCTCTACGAGCAGTACTTC
V: TRBV5-1; size: -; D: -; J: TRBJ1-2; CDR3: CASSLDGGSYGYTF; DNA: TGCGCCAGCAGCTTGGACGGGGGGAGCTATGGCTACACCTTC
V: TRBV5-5; size: -; D: -; J: TRBJ1-1; CDR3: CASSLVGHMNTEAFF; DNA: TGTGCCAGCAGCTTGGTGGGACACATGAACACTGAAGCTTTCTTT
V: TRBV21-1; size: -; D: -; J: TRBJ2-5; CDR3: CASRSTVQETQYF; DNA: TGTGCCAGCAGATCGACAGTACAAGAGACCCAGTACTTC
V: TRBV28; size: -; D: -; J: TRBJ1-6; CDR3: CASSRGGGGFSPLHF; DNA: TGTGCCAGCAGTAGAGGAGGGGGGGGCTTTTCACCCCTCCACTTT
V: TRBV25-1; size: -; D: -; J: TRBJ2-3; CDR3: CASSEMAGSSTDTQYF; DNA: TGTGCCAGCAGTGAAATGGCAGGGTCTAGCACAGATACGCAGTATTTT